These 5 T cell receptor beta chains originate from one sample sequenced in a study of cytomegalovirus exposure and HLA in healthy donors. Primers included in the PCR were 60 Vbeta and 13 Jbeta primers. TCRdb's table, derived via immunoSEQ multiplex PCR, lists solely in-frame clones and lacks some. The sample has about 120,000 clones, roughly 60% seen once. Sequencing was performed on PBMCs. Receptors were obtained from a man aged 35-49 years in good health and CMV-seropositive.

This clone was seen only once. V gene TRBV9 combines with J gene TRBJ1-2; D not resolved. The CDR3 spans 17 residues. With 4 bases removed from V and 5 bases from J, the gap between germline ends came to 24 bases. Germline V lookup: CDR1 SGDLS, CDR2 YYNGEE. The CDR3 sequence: CASSPKRSLGEAYGYTF. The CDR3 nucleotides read TGTGCCAGCAGCCCAAAAAGAAGCCTCGGGGAGGCGTATGGCTACACCTTC.

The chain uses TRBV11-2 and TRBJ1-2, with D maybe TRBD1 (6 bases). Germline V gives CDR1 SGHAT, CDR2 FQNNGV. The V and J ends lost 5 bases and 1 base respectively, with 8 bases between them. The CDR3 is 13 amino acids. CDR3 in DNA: TGTGCCAGCAGCGAACAGGGTAACTATGGCTACACCTTC. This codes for CASSEQGNYGYTF. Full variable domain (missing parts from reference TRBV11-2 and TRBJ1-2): EAGVAQSPRYKIIEKRQSVAFWCNPISGHATLYWYQQILGQGPKLLIQFQNNGVVDDSQLPKDRFSAERLKGVDSTLKIQPAKLEDSAVYLCASSEQGNYGYTFGSGTRLTVV.

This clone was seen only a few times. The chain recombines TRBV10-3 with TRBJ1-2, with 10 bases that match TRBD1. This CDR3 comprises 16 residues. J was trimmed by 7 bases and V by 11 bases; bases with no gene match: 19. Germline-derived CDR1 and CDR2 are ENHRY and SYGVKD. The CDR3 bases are TGTGCCCTCGGCGATGAGCGGGACAGGGGACTTGGTGGCTACACCTTC. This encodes CALGDERDRGLGGYTF.

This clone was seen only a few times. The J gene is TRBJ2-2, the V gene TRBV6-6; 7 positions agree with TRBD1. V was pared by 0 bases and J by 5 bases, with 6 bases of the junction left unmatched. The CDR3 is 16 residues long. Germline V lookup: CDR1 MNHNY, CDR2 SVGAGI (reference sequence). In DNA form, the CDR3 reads TGTGCCAGCAGTTACTCCGACAGGGCCAAAACCGGGGAGCTGTTTTTT. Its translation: CASSYSDRAKTGELFF.

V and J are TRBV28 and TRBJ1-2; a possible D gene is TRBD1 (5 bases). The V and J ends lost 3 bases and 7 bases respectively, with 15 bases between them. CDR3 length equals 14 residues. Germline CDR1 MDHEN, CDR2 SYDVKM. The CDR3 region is CASSLGGANVGYTF. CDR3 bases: TGTGCCAGCAGTTTGGGAGGGGCCAACGTTGGCTACACCTTC.